The 2 T cell receptor beta chains below come from one sample, sequenced in a study of chemoradiotherapy in HPV16-positive cancers. Some clones are missing from TCRdb's copy, which holds only in-frame ones; the method was immunoSEQ multiplex PCR. The sample yields thousands of clones, around 72% seen once. The sample was acquired from a patient who underwent chemoradiotherapy. The receptors come from a human donor with HPV-associated anogenital cancer.

The V and J genes are TRBV5-1 and TRBJ2-2, with D unresolved. This CDR3 has 14 amino acids. Trimming pared 0 bases from V and 4 bases from J, leaving 7 bases between. CDR1 is SGHRS and CDR2 is YFSETQ in the germline V gene. The CDR3 here is CASSLAAGTGELFF. CDR3 bases: TGCGCCAGCAGCTTGGCGGCAGGCACCGGGGAGCTGTTTTTT.

This chain joins TRBV7-3 and TRBJ2-1; 12 bases are a match to TRBD2. Per germline, CDR1 SGHTA and CDR2 FQGTGA. The J segment lost 4 bases and the V segment lost 5 bases, leaving 6 bases of the junction unmatched. The CDR3 is made up of 16 amino acids. As DNA, the CDR3 is TGTGCCAGCAGCAAATCCGGACTAGCGGGATACAATGAGCAGTTCTTC. Its protein is CASSKSGLAGYNEQFF. The complete variable domain, with remaining parts taken from reference TRBV7-3 and TRBJ2-1, reads GAGVSQTPSNKVTEKGKYVELRCDPISGHTALYWYRQSLGQGPEFLIYFQGTGAADDSGLPNDRFFAVRPEGSVSTLKIQRTERGDSAVYLCASSKSGLAGYNEQFFGPGTRLTVL.